These T cell receptor beta chains were read from a single sample in a study of identical twins. TCRdb re-analysed the 5' RACE reads in MiXCR, keeping a single row per CDR3 protein. The profile shows hundreds of thousands of distinct CDR3 sequences, 15% to 20% of them singletons. These data were also reused for a study on T cells expressing NK-cell markers.

Sequencing was performed on PBMCs. The receptors derive from a young woman in good health. CDR3s include the opening cysteine and the closing phenylalanine or tryptophan. A D gene is named only where the DNA matches it firmly.

v_gene	j_gene	d_gene	CDR3aa
TRBV20-1	TRBJ1-1	TRBD1	CSARDSGGGRNTEAFF
TRBV20-1	TRBJ1-4	TRBD1	CSARGGQGRGEKLFF
TRBV29-1	TRBJ2-1	TRBD2	CSVEVAGVGREQFF
TRBV11-2	TRBJ2-3	-	CASSLERVWDTQYF
TRBV6-5	TRBJ2-5	TRBD2	CASSYSGTSGGQETQYF
TRBV6-5	TRBJ2-3	-	CASSYSPWADTQYF
TRBV10-3	TRBJ2-1	TRBD1	CAISEGDRSYNEQFF
TRBV3-1	TRBJ2-7	TRBD2	CASSHPGAGGEQYF
TRBV27	TRBJ2-1	TRBD1	CASRPGGVGNEQFF
TRBV2	TRBJ2-7	TRBD2	CASSDGGLAGVEQYF
TRBV20-1	TRBJ2-1	TRBD2	CSAQAGGPKNEQFF
TRBV12-3/TRBV12-4	TRBJ2-5	-	CASSFQGWAGTQYF
TRBV5-1	TRBJ1-1	-	CASSLVRGTSNTEAFF
TRBV12-5	TRBJ1-1	TRBD1	CASGLSEGASAFF
TRBV29-1	TRBJ2-5	-	CSVESRRETQYF
TRBV6-5	TRBJ2-5	TRBD2	CASSYRLAETQYF
TRBV24-1	TRBJ2-1	TRBD2	CATGTSGGREQFF